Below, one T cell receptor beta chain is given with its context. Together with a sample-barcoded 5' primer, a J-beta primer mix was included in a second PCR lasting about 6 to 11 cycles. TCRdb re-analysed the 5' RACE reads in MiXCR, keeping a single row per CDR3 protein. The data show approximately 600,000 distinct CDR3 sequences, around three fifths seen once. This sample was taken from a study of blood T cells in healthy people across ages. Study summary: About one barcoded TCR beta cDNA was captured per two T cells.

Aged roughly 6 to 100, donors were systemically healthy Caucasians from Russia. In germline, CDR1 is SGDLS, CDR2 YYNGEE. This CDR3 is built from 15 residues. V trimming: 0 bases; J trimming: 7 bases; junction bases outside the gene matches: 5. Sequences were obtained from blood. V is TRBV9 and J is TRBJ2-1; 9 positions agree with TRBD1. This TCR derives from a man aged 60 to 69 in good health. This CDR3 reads CASSVGPGQGNEQFF. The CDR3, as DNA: TGTGCCAGCAGCGTAGGCCCGGGACAGGGTAATGAGCAGTTCTTC.